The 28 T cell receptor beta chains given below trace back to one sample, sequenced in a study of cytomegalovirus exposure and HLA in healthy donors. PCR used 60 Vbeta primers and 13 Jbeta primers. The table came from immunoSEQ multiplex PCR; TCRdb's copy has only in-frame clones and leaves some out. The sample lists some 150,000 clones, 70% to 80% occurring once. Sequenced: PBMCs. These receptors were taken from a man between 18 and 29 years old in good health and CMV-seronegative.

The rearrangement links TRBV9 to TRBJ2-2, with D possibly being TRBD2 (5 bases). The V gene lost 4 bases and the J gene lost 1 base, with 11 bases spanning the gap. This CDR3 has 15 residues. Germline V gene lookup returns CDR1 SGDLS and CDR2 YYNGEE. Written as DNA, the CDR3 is TGTGCCAGCAGCTTCAGCGGCAGGAACACCGGGGAGCTGTTTTTT. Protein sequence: CASSFSGRNTGELFF.

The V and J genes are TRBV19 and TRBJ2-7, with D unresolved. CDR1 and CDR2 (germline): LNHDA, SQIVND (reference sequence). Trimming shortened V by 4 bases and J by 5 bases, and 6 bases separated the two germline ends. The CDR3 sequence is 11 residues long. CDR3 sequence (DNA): TGTGCCAGTAGTAATAACAACGAGCAGTACTTC. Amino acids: CASSNNNEQYF.

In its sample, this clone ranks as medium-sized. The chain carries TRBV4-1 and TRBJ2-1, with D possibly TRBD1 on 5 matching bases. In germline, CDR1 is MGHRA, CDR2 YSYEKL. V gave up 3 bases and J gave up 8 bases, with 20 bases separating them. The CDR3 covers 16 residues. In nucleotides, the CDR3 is TGCGCCAGCAGCCAGCTGAACAGGAGTCGGCGCGATGAGCAGTTCTTC. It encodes CASSQLNRSRRDEQFF.

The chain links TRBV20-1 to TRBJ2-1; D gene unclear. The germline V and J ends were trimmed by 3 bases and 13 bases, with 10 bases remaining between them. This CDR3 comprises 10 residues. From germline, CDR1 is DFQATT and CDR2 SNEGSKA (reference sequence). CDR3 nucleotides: TGCAGTGCTAGTAGCCAGATCCAGTTCTTC. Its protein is CSASSQIQFF.

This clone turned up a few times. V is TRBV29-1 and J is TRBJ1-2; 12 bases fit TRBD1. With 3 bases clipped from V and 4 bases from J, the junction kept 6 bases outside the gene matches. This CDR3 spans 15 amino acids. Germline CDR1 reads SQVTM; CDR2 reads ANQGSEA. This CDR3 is CSVDSRDRGPYGYTF. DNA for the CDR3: TGCAGCGTTGATAGTAGGGACAGGGGGCCCTATGGCTACACCTTC.

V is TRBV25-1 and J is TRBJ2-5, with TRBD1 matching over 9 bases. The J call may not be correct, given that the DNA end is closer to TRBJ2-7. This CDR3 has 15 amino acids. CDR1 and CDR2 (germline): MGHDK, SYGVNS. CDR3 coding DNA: TGTGCCAGCAGTGAAACCGGGACAGGGCCCTACGAGCAGTACTTC. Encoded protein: CASSETGTGPYEQYF.

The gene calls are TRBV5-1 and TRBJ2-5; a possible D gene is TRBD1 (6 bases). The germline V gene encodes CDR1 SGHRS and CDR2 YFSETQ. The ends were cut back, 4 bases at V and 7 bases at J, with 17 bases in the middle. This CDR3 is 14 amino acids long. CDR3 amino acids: CASSDGTTAGTQYF. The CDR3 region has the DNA TGCGCCAGCAGCGACGGGACAACAGCAGGGACCCAGTACTTC.

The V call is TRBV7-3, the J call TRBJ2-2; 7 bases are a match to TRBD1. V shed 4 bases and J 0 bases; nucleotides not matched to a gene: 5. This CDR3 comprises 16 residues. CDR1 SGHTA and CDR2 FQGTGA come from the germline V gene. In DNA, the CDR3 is TGTGCCAGCAGCTCGCAGGGGGTGGCGAACACCGGGGAGCTGTTTTTT. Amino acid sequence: CASSSQGVANTGELFF. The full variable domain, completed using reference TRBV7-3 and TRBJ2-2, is GAGVSQTPSNKVTEKGKYVELRCDPISGHTALYWYRQSLGQGPEFLIYFQGTGAADDSGLPNDRFFAVRPEGSVSTLKIQRTERGDSAVYLCASSSQGVANTGELFFGEGSRLTVL.

This chain's CDR3 is CASSAASSTDTQYF. The CDR3 DNA reads as TGCGCCAGCAGTGCAGCTAGCAGTACAGATACGCAGTATTTT. This sequence joins TRBV10-1 and TRBJ2-3, with D possibly TRBD2 on 5 matching bases. The CDR3 is 14 amino acids. Trimming took off 4 bases at V and 3 bases at J, with 11 bases between the two ends. Germline V gene data show CDR1 as WNHNN and CDR2 as SYGVQD (reference sequence).

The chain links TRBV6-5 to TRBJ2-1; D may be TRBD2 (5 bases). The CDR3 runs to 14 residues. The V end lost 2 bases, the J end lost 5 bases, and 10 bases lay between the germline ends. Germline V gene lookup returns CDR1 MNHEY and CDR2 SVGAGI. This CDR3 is CASSYDLGDNEQFF. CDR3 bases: TGTGCCAGCAGTTACGATTTGGGAGACAATGAGCAGTTCTTC.

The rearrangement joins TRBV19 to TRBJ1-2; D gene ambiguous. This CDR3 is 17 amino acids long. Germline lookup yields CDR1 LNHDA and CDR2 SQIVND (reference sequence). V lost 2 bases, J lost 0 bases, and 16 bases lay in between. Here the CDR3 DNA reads TGTGCCAGTAGTATAAGTCGAAGGAGCTTTACTAACTATGGCTACACCTTC. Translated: CASSISRRSFTNYGYTF. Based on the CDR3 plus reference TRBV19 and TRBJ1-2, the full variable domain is DGGITQSPKYLFRKEGQNVTLSCEQNLNHDAMYWYRQDPGQGLRLIYYSQIVNDFQKGDIAEGYSVSREKKESFPLTVTSAQKNPTAFYLCASSISRRSFTNYGYTFGSGTRLTVV.

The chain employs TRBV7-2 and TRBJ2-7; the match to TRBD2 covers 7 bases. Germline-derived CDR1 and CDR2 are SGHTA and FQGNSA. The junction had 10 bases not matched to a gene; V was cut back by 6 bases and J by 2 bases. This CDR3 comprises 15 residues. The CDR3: CASSYVSSGAYEQYF. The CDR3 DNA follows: TGTGCCAGCAGTTACGTTTCTAGCGGAGCCTACGAGCAGTACTTC.

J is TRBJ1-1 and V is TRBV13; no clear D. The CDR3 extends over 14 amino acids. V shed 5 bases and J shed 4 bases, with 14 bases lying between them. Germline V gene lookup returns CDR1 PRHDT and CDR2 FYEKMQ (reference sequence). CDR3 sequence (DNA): TGTGCCAGCAGCCCCCCGGGGAGGCGCACTGAAGCTTTCTTT. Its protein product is CASSPPGRRTEAFF.

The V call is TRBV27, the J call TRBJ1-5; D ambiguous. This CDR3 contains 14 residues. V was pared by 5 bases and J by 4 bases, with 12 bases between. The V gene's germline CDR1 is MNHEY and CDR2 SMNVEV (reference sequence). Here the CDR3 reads CASSNRENNQPQHF. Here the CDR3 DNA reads TGTGCCAGCAGTAACAGAGAAAATAATCAGCCCCAGCATTTT.

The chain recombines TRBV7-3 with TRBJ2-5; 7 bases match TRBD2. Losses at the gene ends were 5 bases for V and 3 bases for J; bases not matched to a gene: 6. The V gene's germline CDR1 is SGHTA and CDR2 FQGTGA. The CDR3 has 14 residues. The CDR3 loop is CASSPAGSEETQYF. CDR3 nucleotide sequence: TGTGCCAGCAGCCCAGCGGGGTCAGAAGAGACCCAGTACTTC.

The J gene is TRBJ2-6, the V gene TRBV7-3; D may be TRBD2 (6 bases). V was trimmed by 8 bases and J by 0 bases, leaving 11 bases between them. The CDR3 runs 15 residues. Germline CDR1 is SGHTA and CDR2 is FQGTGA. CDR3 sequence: CASGGGASGANVLTF. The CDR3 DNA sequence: TGTGCCAGCGGAGGAGGGGCCTCTGGGGCCAACGTCCTGACTTTC. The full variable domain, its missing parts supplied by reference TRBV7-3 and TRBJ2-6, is GAGVSQTPSNKVTEKGKYVELRCDPISGHTALYWYRQSLGQGPEFLIYFQGTGAADDSGLPNDRFFAVRPEGSVSTLKIQRTERGDSAVYLCASGGGASGANVLTFGAGSRLTVL.

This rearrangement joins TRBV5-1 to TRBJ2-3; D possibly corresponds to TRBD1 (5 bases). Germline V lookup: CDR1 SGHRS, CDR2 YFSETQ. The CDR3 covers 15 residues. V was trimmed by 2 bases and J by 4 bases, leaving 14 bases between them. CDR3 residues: CASSFGSRGADTQYF. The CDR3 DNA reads TGCGCCAGCAGCTTTGGGTCAAGGGGCGCAGATACGCAGTATTTT.

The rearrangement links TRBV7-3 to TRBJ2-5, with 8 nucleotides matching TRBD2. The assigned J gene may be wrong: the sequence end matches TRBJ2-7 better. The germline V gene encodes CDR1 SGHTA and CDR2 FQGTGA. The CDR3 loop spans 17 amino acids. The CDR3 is CASSLGRVAGPPYEQYF. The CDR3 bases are TGTGCCAGCAGCTTGGGGCGGGTAGCGGGACCTCCATACGAGCAGTACTTC.

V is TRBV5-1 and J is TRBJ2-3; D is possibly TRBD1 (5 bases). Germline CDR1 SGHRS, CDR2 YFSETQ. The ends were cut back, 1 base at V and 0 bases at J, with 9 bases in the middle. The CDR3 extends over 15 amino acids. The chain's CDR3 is CASSLYQGSTDTQYF. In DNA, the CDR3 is TGCGCCAGCAGCTTGTATCAGGGCAGCACAGATACGCAGTATTTT. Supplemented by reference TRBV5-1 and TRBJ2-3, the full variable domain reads KAGVTQTPRYLIKTRGQQVTLSCSPISGHRSVSWYQQTPGQGLQFLFEYFSETQRNKGNFPGRFSGRQFSNSRSEMNVSTLELGDSALYLCASSLYQGSTDTQYFGPGTRLTVL.

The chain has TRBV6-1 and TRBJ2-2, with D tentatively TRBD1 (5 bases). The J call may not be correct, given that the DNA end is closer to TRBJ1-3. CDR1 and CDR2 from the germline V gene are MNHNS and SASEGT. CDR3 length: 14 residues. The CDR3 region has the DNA TGTGCCAGCAGTGAACAGGGTTTGGGAAACACCATATATTTT. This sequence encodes CASSEQGLGNTIYF.

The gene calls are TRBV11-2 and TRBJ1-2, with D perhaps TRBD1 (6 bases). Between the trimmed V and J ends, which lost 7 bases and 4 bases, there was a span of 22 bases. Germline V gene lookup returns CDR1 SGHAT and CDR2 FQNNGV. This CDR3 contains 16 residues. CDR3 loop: CASTGQGLEQGYGYTF. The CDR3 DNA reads TGTGCCAGCACCGGTCAGGGCCTCGAACAGGGCTATGGCTACACCTTC.

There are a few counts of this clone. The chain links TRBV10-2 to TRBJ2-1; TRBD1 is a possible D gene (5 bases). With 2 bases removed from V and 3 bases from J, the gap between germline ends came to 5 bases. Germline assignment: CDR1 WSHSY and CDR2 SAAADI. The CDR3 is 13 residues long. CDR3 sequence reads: CASSEQGYNEQFF. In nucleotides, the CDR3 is TGCGCCAGCAGTGAGCAGGGCTACAATGAGCAGTTCTTC.

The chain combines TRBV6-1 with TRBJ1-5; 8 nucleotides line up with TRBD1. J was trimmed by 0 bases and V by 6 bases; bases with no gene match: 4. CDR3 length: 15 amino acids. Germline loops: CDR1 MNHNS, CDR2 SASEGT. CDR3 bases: TGTGCCAGCAGCAGGACAGGGAATAGCAATCAGCCCCAGCATTTT. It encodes CASSRTGNSNQPQHF.

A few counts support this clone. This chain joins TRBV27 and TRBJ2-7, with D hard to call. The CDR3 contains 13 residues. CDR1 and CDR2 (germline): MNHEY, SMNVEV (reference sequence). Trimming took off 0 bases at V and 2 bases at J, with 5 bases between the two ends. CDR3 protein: CASSLSGPYEQYF. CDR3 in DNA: TGTGCCAGCAGTTTATCGGGCCCCTACGAGCAGTACTTC.

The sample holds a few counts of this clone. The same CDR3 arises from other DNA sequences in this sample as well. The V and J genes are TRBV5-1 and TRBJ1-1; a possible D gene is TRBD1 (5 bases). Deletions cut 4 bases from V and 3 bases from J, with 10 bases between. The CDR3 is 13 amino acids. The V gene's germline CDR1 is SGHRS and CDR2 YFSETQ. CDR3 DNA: TGCGCCAGCAGCCTGGGACGGGACACTGAAGCTTTCTTT. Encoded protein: CASSLGRDTEAFF.

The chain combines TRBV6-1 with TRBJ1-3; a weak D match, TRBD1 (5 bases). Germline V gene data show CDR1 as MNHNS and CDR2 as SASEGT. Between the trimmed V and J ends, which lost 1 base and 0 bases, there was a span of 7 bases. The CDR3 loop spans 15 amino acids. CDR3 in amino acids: CASSEVQGSGNTIYF. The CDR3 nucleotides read TGTGCCAGCAGTGAAGTCCAGGGCTCTGGAAACACCATATATTTT.

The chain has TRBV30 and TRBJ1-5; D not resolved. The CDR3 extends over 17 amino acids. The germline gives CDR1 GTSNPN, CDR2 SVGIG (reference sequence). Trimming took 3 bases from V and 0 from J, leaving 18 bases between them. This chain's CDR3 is CAWSAATGSYSNQPQHF. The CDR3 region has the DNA TGTGCCTGGAGCGCAGCGACGGGATCATATAGCAATCAGCCCCAGCATTTT.

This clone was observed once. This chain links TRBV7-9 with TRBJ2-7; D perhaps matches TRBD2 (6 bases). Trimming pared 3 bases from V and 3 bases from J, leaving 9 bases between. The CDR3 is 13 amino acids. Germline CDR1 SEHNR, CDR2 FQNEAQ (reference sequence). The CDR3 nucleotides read TGTGCCAGCAGCTTTATCGGGGGCTACGAGCAGTACTTC. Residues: CASSFIGGYEQYF.